This T cell receptor beta chain was recovered during a study of CXCR3-negative and CXCR3-positive naive CD8 T cells. Study-wide points: CXCR3-expressing naive cells carried TRB CDR3s more hydrophobic than those of CXCR3-negative naive cells. The TRBV-TRBJ usage of naive CXCR3-negative and CXCR3-positive cells was similar, but that of memory cells differed. Upon cryopreservation, CXCR3 expression partially decreased, and most assays used fresh PBMCs.

The CDR3 length is 15 residues. The germline gives CDR1 MNHEY, CDR2 SVGEGT. The sorter processed each CD8+ T cell subset in triplicate at 300,000 cells apiece. Among CD8+ T cells, naive ones were CD45RO-CCR7+CD27+CD95-. The libraries of TRB cDNA were prepared using 5' RACE with UMI labels. Following a re-call of the 5' RACE reads, TCRdb has one entry per CDR3 protein and lacks DNA. The sample's table shows over 95,000 distinct CDR3 sequences. About this clonotype: Its antigen is still unknown.

The clonotype comes from a human donor in good health. Some clones in this sample may be carry-over from other donors' samples. The chain has TRBV6-2 or TRBV6-3 and TRBJ2-7. The sequencing input was naive CXCR3+ CD8+ T cells from blood. Stated subset: CD45RO-CCR7+CD27+CD95- naive CD8+ T cells expressing CXCR3 (TNR3+). This chain's CDR3 is CASSDDLQVTYEQYF.